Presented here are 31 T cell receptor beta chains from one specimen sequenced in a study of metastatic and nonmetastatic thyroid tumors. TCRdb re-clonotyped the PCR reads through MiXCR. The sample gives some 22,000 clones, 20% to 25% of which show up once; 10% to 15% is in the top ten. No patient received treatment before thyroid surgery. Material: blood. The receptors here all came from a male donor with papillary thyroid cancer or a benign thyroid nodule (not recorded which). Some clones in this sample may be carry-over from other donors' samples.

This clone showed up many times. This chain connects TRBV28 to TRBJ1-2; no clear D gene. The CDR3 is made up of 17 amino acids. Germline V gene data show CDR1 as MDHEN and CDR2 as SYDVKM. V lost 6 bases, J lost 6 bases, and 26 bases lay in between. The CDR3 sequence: CASRGEALVYRGNGYTF. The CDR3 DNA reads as TGTGCCAGCAGAGGAGAGGCCCTGGTGTATCGCGGGAATGGCTACACCTTC.

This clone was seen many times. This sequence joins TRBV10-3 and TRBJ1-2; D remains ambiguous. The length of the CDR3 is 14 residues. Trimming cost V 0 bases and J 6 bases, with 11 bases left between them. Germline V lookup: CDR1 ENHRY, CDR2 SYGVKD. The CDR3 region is CAISESARSDGYTF. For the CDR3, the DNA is TGTGCCATCAGTGAGTCGGCCAGATCTGATGGCTACACCTTC.

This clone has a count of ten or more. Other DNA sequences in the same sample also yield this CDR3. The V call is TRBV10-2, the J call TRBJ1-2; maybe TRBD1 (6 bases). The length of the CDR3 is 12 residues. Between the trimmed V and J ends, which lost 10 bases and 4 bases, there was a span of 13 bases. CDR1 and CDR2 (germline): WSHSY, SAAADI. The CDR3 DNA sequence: TGCGCCACCCAGAAGGACAGCTATGGCTACACCTTC. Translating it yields CATQKDSYGYTF.

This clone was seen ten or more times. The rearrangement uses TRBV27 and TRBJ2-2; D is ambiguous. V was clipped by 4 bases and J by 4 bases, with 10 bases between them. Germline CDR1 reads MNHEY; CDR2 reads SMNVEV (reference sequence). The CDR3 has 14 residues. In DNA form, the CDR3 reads TGTGCCAGCAGTTATGCGGCGGCCACCGGGGAGCTGTTTTTT. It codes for CASSYAAATGELFF.

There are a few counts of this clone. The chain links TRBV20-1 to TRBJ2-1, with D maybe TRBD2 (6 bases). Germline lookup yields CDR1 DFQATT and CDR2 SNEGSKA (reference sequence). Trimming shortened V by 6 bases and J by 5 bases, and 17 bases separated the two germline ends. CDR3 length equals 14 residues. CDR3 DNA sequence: TGCAGTGCGCACGCGGGACGGGAGAACAATGAGCAGTTCTTC. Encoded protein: CSAHAGRENNEQFF.

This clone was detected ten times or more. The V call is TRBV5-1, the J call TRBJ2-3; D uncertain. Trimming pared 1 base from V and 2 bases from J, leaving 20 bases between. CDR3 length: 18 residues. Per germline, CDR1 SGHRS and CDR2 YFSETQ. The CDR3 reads CASSLSPVGLVLTDTQYF. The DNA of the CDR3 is TGCGCCAGCAGCTTGTCGCCGGTGGGTCTAGTCCTCACAGATACGCAGTATTTT.

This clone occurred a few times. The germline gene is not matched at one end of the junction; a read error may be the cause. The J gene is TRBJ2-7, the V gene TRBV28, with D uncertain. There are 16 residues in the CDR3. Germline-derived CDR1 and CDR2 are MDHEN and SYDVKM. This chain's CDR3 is CASSARPSKYSYEHYF. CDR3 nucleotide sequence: TGTGCCAGCAGCGCGAGGCCTTCAAAATACTCCTACGAGCACTACTTC.

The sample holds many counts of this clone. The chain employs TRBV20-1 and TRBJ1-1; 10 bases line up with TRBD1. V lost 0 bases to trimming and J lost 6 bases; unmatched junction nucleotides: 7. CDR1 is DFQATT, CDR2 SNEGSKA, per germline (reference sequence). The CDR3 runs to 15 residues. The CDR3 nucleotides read TGCAGTGCTAGAGATCCTGGACAGGGGGTCGCTGAAGCTTTCTTT. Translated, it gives CSARDPGQGVAEAFF.

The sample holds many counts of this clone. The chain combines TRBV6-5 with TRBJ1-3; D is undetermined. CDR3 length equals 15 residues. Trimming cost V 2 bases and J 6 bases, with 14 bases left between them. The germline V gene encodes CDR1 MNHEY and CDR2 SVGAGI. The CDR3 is CASSYLDSGVNTIYF. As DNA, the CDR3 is TGTGCCAGCAGTTACCTAGACTCTGGGGTAAACACCATATATTTT.

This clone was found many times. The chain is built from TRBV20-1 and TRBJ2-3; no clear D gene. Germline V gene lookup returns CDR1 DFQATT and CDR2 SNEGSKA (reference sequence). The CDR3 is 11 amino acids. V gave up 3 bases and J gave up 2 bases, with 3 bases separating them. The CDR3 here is CSARVTDTQYF. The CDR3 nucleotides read TGCAGTGCTAGGGTCACAGATACGCAGTATTTT.

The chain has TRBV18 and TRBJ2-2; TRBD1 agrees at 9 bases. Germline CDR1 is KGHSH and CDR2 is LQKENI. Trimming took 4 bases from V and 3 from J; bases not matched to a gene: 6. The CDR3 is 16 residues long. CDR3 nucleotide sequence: TGTGCCAGCTCACAAACAGGGGGCGCCGACACCGGGGAGCTGTTTTTT. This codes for CASSQTGGADTGELFF. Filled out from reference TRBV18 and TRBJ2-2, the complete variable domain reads NAGVMQNPRHLVRRRGQEARLRCSPMKGHSHVYWYRQLPEEGLKFMVYLQKENIIDESGMPKERFSAEFPKEGPSILRIQQVVRGDSAAYFCASSQTGGADTGELFFGEGSRLTVL.

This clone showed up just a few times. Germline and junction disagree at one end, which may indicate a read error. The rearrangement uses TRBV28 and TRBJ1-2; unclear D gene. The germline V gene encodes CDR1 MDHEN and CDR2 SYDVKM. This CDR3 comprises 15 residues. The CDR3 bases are TGTGCCAGCATTTTATACCGGACTGAAAACTATGGCTACACCTTC. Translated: CASILYRTENYGYTF.

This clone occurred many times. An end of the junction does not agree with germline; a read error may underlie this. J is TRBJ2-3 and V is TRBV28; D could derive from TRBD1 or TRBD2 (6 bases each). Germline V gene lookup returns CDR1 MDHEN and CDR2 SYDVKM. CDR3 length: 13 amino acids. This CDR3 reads CASTKQFRGSSVF. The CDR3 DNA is TGTGCCAGCACCAAACAGTTTAGGGGGTCTAGCGTGTTT.

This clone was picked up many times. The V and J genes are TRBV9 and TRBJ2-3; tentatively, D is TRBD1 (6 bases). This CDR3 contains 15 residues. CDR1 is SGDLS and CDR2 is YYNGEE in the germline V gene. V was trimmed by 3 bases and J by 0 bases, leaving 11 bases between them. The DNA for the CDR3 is TGTGCCAGCAGCGCACAAACAGGGAGCACAGATACGCAGTATTTT. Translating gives CASSAQTGSTDTQYF.

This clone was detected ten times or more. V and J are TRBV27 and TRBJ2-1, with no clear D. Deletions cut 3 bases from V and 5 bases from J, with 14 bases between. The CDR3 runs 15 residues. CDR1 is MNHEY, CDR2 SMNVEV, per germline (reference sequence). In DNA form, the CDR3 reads TGTGCCAGCAGTTTTTTGCCATGGGGTCACAATGAGCAGTTCTTC. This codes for CASSFLPWGHNEQFF.

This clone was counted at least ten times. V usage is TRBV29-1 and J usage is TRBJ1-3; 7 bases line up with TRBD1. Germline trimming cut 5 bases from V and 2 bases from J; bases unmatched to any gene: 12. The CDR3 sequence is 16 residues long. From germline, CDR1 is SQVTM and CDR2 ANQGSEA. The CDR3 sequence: CSVQTRQGIAGNTIYF. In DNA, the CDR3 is TGCAGCGTTCAGACCCGACAGGGAATAGCTGGAAACACCATATATTTT.

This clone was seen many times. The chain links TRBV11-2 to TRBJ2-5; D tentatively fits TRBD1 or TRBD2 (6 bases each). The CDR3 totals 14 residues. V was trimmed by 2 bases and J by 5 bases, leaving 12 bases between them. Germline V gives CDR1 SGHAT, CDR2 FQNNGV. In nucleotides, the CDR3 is TGTGCCAGCAGCTTATCGGGGGCCCCGGAGACCCAGTACTTC. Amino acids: CASSLSGAPETQYF.

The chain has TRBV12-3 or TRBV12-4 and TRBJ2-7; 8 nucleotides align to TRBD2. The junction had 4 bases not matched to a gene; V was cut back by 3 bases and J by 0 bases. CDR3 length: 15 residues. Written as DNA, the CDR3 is TGTGCCAGCAGTTTTAGCGGGGTAAGCTCCTACGAGCAGTACTTC. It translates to CASSFSGVSSYEQYF.

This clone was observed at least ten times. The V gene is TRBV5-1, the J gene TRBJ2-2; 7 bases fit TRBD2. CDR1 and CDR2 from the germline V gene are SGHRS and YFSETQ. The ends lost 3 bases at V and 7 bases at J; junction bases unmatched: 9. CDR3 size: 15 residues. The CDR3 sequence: CASSSTQGGIGELFF. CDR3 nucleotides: TGCGCCAGCAGCTCCACGCAGGGAGGGATCGGGGAGCTGTTTTTT.

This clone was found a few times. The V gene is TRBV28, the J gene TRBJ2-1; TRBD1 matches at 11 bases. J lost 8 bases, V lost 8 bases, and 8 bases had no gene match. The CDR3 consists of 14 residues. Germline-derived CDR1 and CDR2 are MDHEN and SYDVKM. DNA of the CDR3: TGTGCCAGCGGGGGACAGGGGGATATCCATGAGCAGTTCTTC. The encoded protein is CASGGQGDIHEQFF.

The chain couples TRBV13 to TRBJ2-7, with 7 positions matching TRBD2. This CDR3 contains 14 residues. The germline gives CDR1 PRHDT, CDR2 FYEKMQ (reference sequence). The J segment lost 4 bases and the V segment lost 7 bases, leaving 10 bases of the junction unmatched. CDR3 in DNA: TGTGCCAGCACCACAGACCCTAGCGGTTACGAGCAGTACTTC. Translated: CASTTDPSGYEQYF.

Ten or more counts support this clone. The CDR3 DNA is TGCAGTGCTAGGGCGACTAGCGGGGCCGCCAAAAACATTCAGTACTTC. It encodes CSARATSGAAKNIQYF. The chain carries TRBV20-1 and TRBJ2-4, with 11 bases identical to TRBD2. Germline lookup yields CDR1 DFQATT and CDR2 SNEGSKA (reference sequence). V trimming: 3 bases; J trimming: 1 base; junction bases outside the gene matches: 5. The CDR3 consists of 16 residues.

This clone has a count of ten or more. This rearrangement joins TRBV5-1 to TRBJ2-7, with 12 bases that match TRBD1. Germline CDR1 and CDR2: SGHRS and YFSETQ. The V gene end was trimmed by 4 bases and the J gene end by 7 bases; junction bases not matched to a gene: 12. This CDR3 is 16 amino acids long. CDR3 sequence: CASSREPGQGAREQYF. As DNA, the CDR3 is TGCGCCAGCAGCCGAGAACCGGGACAGGGGGCGCGGGAGCAGTACTTC.

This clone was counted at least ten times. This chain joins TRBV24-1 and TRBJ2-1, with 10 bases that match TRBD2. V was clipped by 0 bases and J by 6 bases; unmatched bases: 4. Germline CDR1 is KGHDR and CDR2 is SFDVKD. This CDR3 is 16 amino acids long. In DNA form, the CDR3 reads TGTGCCACCAGTGATTTGCAAGCGGGAGGGGGCAATGAGCAGTTCTTC. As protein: CATSDLQAGGGNEQFF.

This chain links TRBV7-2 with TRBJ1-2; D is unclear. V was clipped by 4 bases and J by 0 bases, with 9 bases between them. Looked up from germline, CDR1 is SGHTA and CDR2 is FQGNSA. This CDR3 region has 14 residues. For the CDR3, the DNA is TGTGCCAGCAGCTCGCCGAGATCTAACTATGGCTACACCTTC. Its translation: CASSSPRSNYGYTF. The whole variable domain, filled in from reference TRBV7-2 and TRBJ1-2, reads GAGVSQSPSNKVTEKGKDVELRCDPISGHTALYWYRQSLGQGLEFLIYFQGNSAPDKSGLPSDRFSAERTGGSVSTLTIQRTQQEDSAVYLCASSSPRSNYGYTFGSGTRLTVV.

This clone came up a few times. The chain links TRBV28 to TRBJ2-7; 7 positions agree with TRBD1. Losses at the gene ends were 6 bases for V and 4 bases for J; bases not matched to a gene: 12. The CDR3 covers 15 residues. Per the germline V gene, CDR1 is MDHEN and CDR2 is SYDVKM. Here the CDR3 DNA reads TGTGCCAGCAGCGCAACCGGGACAGAGGGGTACGAGCAGTACTTC. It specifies CASSATGTEGYEQYF.

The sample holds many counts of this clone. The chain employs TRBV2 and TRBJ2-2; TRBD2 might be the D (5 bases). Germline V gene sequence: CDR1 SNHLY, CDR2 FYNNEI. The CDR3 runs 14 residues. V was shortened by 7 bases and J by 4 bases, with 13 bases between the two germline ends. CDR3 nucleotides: TGTGCCAGCACTAGCCCTCCGAGCACCGGGGAGCTGTTTTTT. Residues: CASTSPPSTGELFF. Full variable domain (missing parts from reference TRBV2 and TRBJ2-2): EPEVTQTPSHQVTQMGQEVILRCVPISNHLYFYWYRQILGQKVEFLVSFYNNEISEKSEIFDDQFSVERPDGSNFTLKIRSTKLEDSAMYFCASTSPPSTGELFFGEGSRLTVL.

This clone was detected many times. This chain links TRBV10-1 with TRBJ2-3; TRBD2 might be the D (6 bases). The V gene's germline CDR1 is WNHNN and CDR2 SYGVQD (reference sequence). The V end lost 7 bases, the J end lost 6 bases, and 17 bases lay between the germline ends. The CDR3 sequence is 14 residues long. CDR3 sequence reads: CASNSDYGGDTQYF. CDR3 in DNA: TGCGCCAGCAATTCGGACTATGGAGGGGATACGCAGTATTTT.

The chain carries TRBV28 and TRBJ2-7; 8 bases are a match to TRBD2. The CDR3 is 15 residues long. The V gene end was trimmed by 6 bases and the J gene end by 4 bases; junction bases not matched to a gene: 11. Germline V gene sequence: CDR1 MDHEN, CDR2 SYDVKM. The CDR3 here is CASRLTASGSYEQYF. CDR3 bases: TGTGCCAGCAGGTTGACGGCTAGCGGGTCATACGAGCAGTACTTC.

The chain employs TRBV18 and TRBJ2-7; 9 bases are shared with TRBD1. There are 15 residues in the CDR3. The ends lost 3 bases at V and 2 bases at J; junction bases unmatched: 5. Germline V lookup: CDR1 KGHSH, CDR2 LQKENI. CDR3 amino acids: CASSPPGTGTYEQYF. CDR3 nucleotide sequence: TGTGCCAGCTCACCCCCCGGGACAGGGACCTACGAGCAGTACTTC.

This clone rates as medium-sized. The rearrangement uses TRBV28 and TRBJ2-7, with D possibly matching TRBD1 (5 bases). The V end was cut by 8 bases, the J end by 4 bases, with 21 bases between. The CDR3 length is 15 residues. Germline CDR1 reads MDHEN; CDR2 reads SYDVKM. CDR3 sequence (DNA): TGTGCCAGCGCTTCCAGGGTCCTGGTGGGTTACGAGCAGTACTTC. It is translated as CASASRVLVGYEQYF.